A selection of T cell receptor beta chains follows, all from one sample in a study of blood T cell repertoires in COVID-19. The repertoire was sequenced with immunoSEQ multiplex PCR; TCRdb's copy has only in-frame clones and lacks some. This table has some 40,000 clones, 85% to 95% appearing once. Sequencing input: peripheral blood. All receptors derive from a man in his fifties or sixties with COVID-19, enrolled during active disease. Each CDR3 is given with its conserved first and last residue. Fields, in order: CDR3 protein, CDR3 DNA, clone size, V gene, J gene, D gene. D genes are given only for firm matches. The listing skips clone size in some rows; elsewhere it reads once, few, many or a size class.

cdr3_aa: CASSSTSGHTEAFF
cdr3_nt: TGCGCCAGCAGCTCGACCTCAGGGCACACTGAAGCTTTCTTT
clone_size: .
v_call: TRBV5-1
j_call: TRBJ1-1
d_call: .

cdr3_aa: CASSPWRTSGRRYQETQYF
cdr3_nt: TGCGCCAGCAGCCCCTGGAGGACTAGCGGGAGGCGGTACCAAGAGACCCAGTACTTC
clone_size: .
v_call: TRBV5-1
j_call: TRBJ2-5
d_call: TRBD2

cdr3_aa: CASSRLRNQETQYF
cdr3_nt: TGTGCCAGCAGTCGTCTTAGAAACCAAGAGACCCAGTACTTC
clone_size: .
v_call: TRBV28
j_call: TRBJ2-5
d_call: .

cdr3_aa: CASSQDQGAHHEQYF
cdr3_nt: TGCGCCAGCAGCCAAGATCAGGGGGCGCATCACGAGCAGTACTTC
clone_size: .
v_call: TRBV4-3
j_call: TRBJ2-7
d_call: TRBD1

cdr3_aa: CASSLRTGLNEQYF
cdr3_nt: TGTGCCAGCAGTTTAAGGACAGGGCTTAACGAGCAGTACTTC
clone_size: .
v_call: TRBV27
j_call: TRBJ2-7
d_call: TRBD1

cdr3_aa: CASSLGLAGNAYEQYF
cdr3_nt: TGTGCCAGCAGCCTAGGACTAGCGGGAAACGCCTACGAGCAGTACTTC
clone_size: .
v_call: TRBV3-1/TRBV3-2
j_call: TRBJ2-7
d_call: TRBD2

cdr3_aa: CASSLNLGANTGELFF
cdr3_nt: TGCGCCAGCAGCTTGAATTTGGGCGCGAACACCGGGGAGCTGTTTTTT
clone_size: .
v_call: TRBV5-1
j_call: TRBJ2-2
d_call: .

cdr3_aa: CSASGQPQHF
cdr3_nt: TGCAGTGCTAGCGGTCAGCCCCAGCATTTT
clone_size: .
v_call: TRBV20-1
j_call: TRBJ1-5
d_call: .

cdr3_aa: CASKRGTGAEIYSNQPQHF
cdr3_nt: TGTGCCAGCAAAAGGGGTACAGGGGCGGAAATTTATAGCAATCAGCCCCAGCATTTT
clone_size: once
v_call: TRBV2
j_call: TRBJ1-5
d_call: TRBD1

cdr3_aa: CASSENRGRGNTIYF
cdr3_nt: TGTGCCAGCAGCGAGAACAGGGGGCGGGGAAACACCATATATTTT
clone_size: .
v_call: TRBV2
j_call: TRBJ1-3
d_call: TRBD1

cdr3_aa: CASSYSVPSYGYTF
cdr3_nt: TGTGCCAGCAGTTACTCGGTGCCCAGCTATGGCTACACCTTC
clone_size: once
v_call: TRBV6-2/TRBV6-3
j_call: TRBJ1-2
d_call: .

cdr3_aa: CASSEVAWGQGLYEQYF
cdr3_nt: TGTGCCAGCAGTGAAGTGGCCTGGGGACAGGGGTTGTACGAGCAGTACTTC
clone_size: .
v_call: TRBV6-1
j_call: TRBJ2-7
d_call: TRBD1

cdr3_aa: CASNLIAGGLGADTQYF
cdr3_nt: TGTGCCAGCAACCTTATAGCGGGAGGGCTTGGCGCAGATACGCAGTATTTT
clone_size: .
v_call: TRBV5-6
j_call: TRBJ2-3
d_call: TRBD2

cdr3_aa: CARIQPRDTEAFF
cdr3_nt: TGCGCCCGGATCCAACCCAGGGACACTGAAGCTTTCTTT
clone_size: .
v_call: TRBV5-1
j_call: TRBJ1-1
d_call: .

cdr3_aa: CASSVAGRGYNSPLHF
cdr3_nt: TGTGCCAGCAGCGTAGCGGGCAGGGGCTATAATTCACCCCTCCACTTT
clone_size: .
v_call: TRBV9
j_call: TRBJ1-6
d_call: .

cdr3_aa: CASSQEGGLRLSPLHF
cdr3_nt: TGTGCCAGCAGCCAAGAAGGAGGGCTGAGGCTCTCACCCCTCCACTTT
clone_size: .
v_call: TRBV3-1/TRBV3-2
j_call: TRBJ1-6
d_call: .

cdr3_aa: CASSQDWGLAGRGNEQFF
cdr3_nt: TGTGCCAGCAGCCAAGATTGGGGGCTAGCGGGCCGGGGGAATGAGCAGTTCTTC
clone_size: .
v_call: TRBV4-2
j_call: TRBJ2-1
d_call: TRBD2

cdr3_aa: CASSFGQGGQPQHF
cdr3_nt: TGTGCCAGCTCCTTCGGACAGGGCGGGCAGCCCCAGCATTTT
clone_size: .
v_call: TRBV18
j_call: TRBJ1-5
d_call: TRBD1

cdr3_aa: CASSPGTSGVYEQYF
cdr3_nt: TGCGCCAGCAGCCCCGGGACTAGCGGGGTCTACGAGCAGTACTTC
clone_size: .
v_call: TRBV5-1
j_call: TRBJ2-7
d_call: TRBD2

cdr3_aa: CASSYDRRGTEAFF
cdr3_nt: TGTGCCAGCAGTTACGACAGACGAGGCACTGAAGCTTTCTTT
clone_size: .
v_call: TRBV6-5
j_call: TRBJ1-1
d_call: .

cdr3_aa: CASSPRTSPITDTQYF
cdr3_nt: TGTGCCAGCAGCCCCAGGACTAGCCCAATCACAGATACGCAGTATTTT
clone_size: .
v_call: TRBV7-2
j_call: TRBJ2-3
d_call: TRBD2

cdr3_aa: CASSLGEVSIFTYNEQFF
cdr3_nt: TGTGCCAGCAGCTTGGGTGAGGTGAGCATCTTTACCTACAATGAGCAGTTCTTC
clone_size: .
v_call: TRBV7-9
j_call: TRBJ2-1
d_call: .

cdr3_aa: CASSGGGANTEAFF
cdr3_nt: TGTGCCAGCAGTGGGGGAGGTGCGAACACTGAAGCTTTCTTT
clone_size: .
v_call: TRBV2
j_call: TRBJ1-1
d_call: .

cdr3_aa: CASSLRTGSTTDTQYF
cdr3_nt: TGTGCCAGCAGCTTACGGACAGGATCGACCACAGATACGCAGTATTTT
clone_size: .
v_call: TRBV11-3
j_call: TRBJ2-3
d_call: TRBD1

cdr3_aa: CASSQDLMGRLAGGDAGELFF
cdr3_nt: TGCGCCAGCAGCCAAGATCTAATGGGACGACTAGCGGGAGGAGACGCCGGGGAGCTGTTTTTT
clone_size: .
v_call: TRBV4-3
j_call: TRBJ2-2
d_call: TRBD2

cdr3_aa: CASSEFDRFEREQYF
cdr3_nt: TGTGCCAGCAGTGAATTTGACAGGTTTGAACGCGAGCAGTACTTC
clone_size: .
v_call: TRBV25-1
j_call: TRBJ2-7
d_call: .

cdr3_aa: CASSISSLLSYEQYF
cdr3_nt: TGTGCCAGTAGTATAAGCTCTCTCCTATCCTACGAGCAGTACTTC
clone_size: .
v_call: TRBV19
j_call: TRBJ2-7
d_call: .

cdr3_aa: CASSQLVGGTFTDTQYF
cdr3_nt: TGCGCCAGCAGCCAACTAGTCGGGGGGACCTTCACAGATACGCAGTATTTT
clone_size: .
v_call: TRBV4-3
j_call: TRBJ2-3
d_call: TRBD2

cdr3_aa: CASSPLGGNTEAFF
cdr3_nt: TGCGCCAGCAGCCCGCTGGGAGGGAACACTGAAGCTTTCTTT
clone_size: .
v_call: TRBV4-3
j_call: TRBJ1-1
d_call: .

cdr3_aa: CASSPGLAGGLSGETQYF
cdr3_nt: TGTGCCAGCAGCCCAGGACTAGCGGGAGGGTTAAGCGGCGAGACCCAGTACTTC
clone_size: .
v_call: TRBV7-9
j_call: TRBJ2-5
d_call: TRBD2

cdr3_aa: CAWSYPGGAFRLATEAFF
cdr3_nt: TGTGCCTGGAGTTATCCAGGGGGCGCGTTCCGTCTGGCCACTGAAGCTTTCTTT
clone_size: few
v_call: TRBV30
j_call: TRBJ1-1
d_call: TRBD1

cdr3_aa: CSAGSMNTEAFF
cdr3_nt: TGCAGCGCGGGGAGCATGAACACTGAAGCTTTCTTT
clone_size: .
v_call: TRBV29-1
j_call: TRBJ1-1
d_call: .

cdr3_aa: CAWGLSGGYTF
cdr3_nt: TGTGCCTGGGGGCTGAGCGGCGGCTACACCTTC
clone_size: .
v_call: TRBV30
j_call: TRBJ1-2
d_call: .

cdr3_aa: CASSLGQGGTGELFF
cdr3_nt: TGCGCCAGCAGCTTAGGACAGGGAGGAACCGGGGAGCTGTTTTTT
clone_size: .
v_call: TRBV5-1
j_call: TRBJ2-2
d_call: TRBD1

cdr3_aa: CASSMTGGPYEQYF
cdr3_nt: TGTGCCAGCAGTATGACAGGGGGGCCCTACGAGCAGTACTTC
clone_size: once
v_call: TRBV28
j_call: TRBJ2-7
d_call: TRBD1

cdr3_aa: CASSLEGLINEQFF
cdr3_nt: TGCGCCAGCAGCTTGGAGGGACTCATCAATGAGCAGTTCTTC
clone_size: .
v_call: TRBV5-1
j_call: TRBJ2-1
d_call: .

cdr3_aa: CASRKPGQNNSPLHF
cdr3_nt: TGTGCCAGCAGGAAACCGGGACAAAATAATTCACCCCTCCACTTT
clone_size: few
v_call: TRBV25-1
j_call: TRBJ1-6
d_call: .

cdr3_aa: CASSLSGRTDTQYF
cdr3_nt: TGTGCCAGCAGCTTAAGCGGGAGGACAGATACGCAGTATTTT
clone_size: .
v_call: TRBV11-3
j_call: TRBJ2-3
d_call: TRBD2

cdr3_aa: CAISGAGGPETQYF
cdr3_nt: TGTGCCATCAGCGGTGCCGGAGGGCCGGAGACCCAGTACTTC
clone_size: .
v_call: TRBV10-3
j_call: TRBJ2-5
d_call: .

cdr3_aa: CASSWTSGFKDTQYF
cdr3_nt: TGTGCCAGCAGCTGGACTAGCGGCTTTAAAGATACGCAGTATTTT
clone_size: .
v_call: TRBV7-3
j_call: TRBJ2-3
d_call: TRBD2

cdr3_aa: CAIAQTGTGEETQYF
cdr3_nt: TGTGCCATCGCTCAAACCGGGACAGGGGAGGAGACCCAGTACTTC
clone_size: .
v_call: TRBV24-1
j_call: TRBJ2-5
d_call: TRBD1

cdr3_aa: CASSVGGTKDYGYTF
cdr3_nt: TGTGCCAGCAGCGTAGGAGGGACAAAGGACTATGGCTACACCTTC
clone_size: .
v_call: TRBV9
j_call: TRBJ1-2
d_call: .

cdr3_aa: CASSAPGRIEQYF
cdr3_nt: TGTGCCAGTAGTGCCCCGGGTAGGATTGAGCAGTATTTT
clone_size: .
v_call: TRBV19
j_call: TRBJ2-3
d_call: .

cdr3_aa: CASSLWGLGRGPGELFF
cdr3_nt: TGTGCCAGCAGTTTATGGGGGCTCGGGAGGGGGCCCGGGGAGCTGTTTTTT
clone_size: .
v_call: TRBV28
j_call: TRBJ2-2
d_call: .

cdr3_aa: CASSFQATYEQYF
cdr3_nt: TGTGCCAGCAGCTTCCAGGCTACCTACGAGCAGTACTTC
clone_size: .
v_call: TRBV5-5
j_call: TRBJ2-7
d_call: .

cdr3_aa: CAWDSGLAGGLAYEQYF
cdr3_nt: TGTGCCTGGGATTCGGGACTAGCGGGAGGCCTAGCCTACGAGCAGTACTTC
clone_size: .
v_call: TRBV30
j_call: TRBJ2-7
d_call: TRBD2

cdr3_aa: CAISDLGDRGMITYNEQFF
cdr3_nt: TGTGCCATCAGTGATCTGGGGGACAGGGGGATGATTACCTACAATGAGCAGTTCTTC
clone_size: .
v_call: TRBV10-3
j_call: TRBJ2-1
d_call: TRBD1

cdr3_aa: CASSQGQAASTDTQYF
cdr3_nt: TGTGCCAGCAGCCAAGGACAGGCCGCTAGCACAGATACGCAGTATTTT
clone_size: once
v_call: TRBV3-1/TRBV3-2
j_call: TRBJ2-3
d_call: .

cdr3_aa: CASSLAGTDTQYF
cdr3_nt: TGTGCCAGCAGCTTGGCTGGCACAGATACGCAGTATTTT
clone_size: .
v_call: TRBV11-2
j_call: TRBJ2-3
d_call: .

cdr3_aa: CASLLSGDRFNEQYF
cdr3_nt: TGTGCCAGCCTCCTTTCGGGGGACAGGTTCAACGAGCAGTACTTC
clone_size: .
v_call: TRBV6-5
j_call: TRBJ2-7
d_call: TRBD1

cdr3_aa: CASSSNRGRAFF
cdr3_nt: TGCGCCAGCAGCTCCAACCGGGGGAGAGCTTTCTTT
clone_size: .
v_call: TRBV5-1
j_call: TRBJ1-1
d_call: .

cdr3_aa: CASSVALGNTIYF
cdr3_nt: TGTGCCAGCAGCGTAGCTCTAGGAAACACCATATATTTT
clone_size: .
v_call: TRBV9
j_call: TRBJ1-3
d_call: .

cdr3_aa: CASSFQITEAFF
cdr3_nt: TGTGCCAGCAGCTTTCAGATAACTGAAGCTTTCTTT
clone_size: .
v_call: TRBV5-6
j_call: TRBJ1-1
d_call: .